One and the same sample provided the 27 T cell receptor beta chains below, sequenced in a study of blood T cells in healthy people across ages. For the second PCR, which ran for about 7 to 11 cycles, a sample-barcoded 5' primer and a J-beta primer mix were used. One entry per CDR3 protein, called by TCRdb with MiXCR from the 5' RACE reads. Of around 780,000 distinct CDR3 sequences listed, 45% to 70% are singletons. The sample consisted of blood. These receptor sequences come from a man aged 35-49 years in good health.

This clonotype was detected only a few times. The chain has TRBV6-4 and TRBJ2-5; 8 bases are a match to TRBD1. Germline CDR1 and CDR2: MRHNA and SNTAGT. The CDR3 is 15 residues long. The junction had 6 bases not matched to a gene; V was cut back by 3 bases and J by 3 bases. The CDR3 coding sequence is TGTGCCAGCAGTGAGAGGGGACAGGCCGAAGAGACCCAGTACTTC. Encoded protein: CASSERGQAEETQYF.

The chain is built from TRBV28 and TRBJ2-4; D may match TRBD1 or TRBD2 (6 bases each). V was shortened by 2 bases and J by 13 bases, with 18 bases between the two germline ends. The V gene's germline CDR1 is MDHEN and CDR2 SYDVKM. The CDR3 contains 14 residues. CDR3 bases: TGTGCCAGCAGTTTACTCCGGGGGCACGCGGAGCAGTACTTC. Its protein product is CASSLLRGHAEQYF.

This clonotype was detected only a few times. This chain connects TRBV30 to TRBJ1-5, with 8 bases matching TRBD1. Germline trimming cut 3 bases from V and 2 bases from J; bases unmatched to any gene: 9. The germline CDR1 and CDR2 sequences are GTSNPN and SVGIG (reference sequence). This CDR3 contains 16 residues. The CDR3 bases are TGTGCCTGGAGAGCTCGGATGACAGGGGGCAATCAGCCCCAGCATTTT. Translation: CAWRARMTGGNQPQHF.

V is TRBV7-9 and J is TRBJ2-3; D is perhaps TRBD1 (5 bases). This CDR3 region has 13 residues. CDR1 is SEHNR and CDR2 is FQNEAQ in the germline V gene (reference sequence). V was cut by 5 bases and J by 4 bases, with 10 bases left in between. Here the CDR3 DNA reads TGTGCCAGCAGCCCCCTGACAGCAGATACGCAGTATTTT. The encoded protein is CASSPLTADTQYF.

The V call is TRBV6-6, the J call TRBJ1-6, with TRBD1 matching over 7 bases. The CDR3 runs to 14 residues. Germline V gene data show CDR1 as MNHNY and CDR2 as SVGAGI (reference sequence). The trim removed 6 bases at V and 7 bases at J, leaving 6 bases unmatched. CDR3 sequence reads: CASRKTGINSPLHF. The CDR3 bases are TGTGCCAGCAGGAAGACAGGGATAAATTCACCCCTCCACTTT.

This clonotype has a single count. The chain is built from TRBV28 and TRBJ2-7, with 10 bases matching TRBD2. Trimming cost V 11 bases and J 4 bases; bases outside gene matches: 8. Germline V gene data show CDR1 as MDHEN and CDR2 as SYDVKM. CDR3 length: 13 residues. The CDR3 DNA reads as TGTGCCGGTAGCCTAGCGGGAGTTTACGAGCAGTACTTC. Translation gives CAGSLAGVYEQYF.

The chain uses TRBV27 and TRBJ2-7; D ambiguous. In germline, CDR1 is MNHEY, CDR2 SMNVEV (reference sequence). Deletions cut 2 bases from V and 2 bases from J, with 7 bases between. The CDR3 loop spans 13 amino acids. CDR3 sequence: CASSLTHPYEQYF. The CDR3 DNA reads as TGTGCCAGCAGTTTAACACACCCCTACGAGCAGTACTTC.

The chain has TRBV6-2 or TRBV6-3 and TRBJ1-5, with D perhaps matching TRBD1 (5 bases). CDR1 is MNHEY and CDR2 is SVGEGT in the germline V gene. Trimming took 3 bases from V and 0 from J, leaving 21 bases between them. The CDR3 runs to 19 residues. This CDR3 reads CASSYLPGREPYSNQPQHF. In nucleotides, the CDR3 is TGTGCCAGCAGTTATCTGCCGGGCAGGGAGCCCTATAGCAATCAGCCCCAGCATTTT.

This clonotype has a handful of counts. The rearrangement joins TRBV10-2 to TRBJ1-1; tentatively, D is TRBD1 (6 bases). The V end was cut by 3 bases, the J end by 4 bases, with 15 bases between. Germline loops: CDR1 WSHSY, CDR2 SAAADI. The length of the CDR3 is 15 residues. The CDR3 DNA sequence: TGCGCCAGCAGTGATGGGGCAGGGGCTGGCACTGAAGCTTTCTTT. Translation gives CASSDGAGAGTEAFF.

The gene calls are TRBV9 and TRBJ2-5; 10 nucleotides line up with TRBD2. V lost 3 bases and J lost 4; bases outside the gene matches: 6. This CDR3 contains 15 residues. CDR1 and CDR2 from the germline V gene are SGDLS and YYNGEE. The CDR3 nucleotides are TGTGCCAGCAGCGAGCGGGGGGGGATAGGAGAGACCCAGTACTTC. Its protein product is CASSERGGIGETQYF.

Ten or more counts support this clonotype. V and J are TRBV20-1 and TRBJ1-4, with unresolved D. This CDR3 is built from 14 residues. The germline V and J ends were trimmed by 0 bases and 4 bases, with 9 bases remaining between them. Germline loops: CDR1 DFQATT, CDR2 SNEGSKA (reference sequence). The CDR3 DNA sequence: TGCAGTGCTAGAGATAGGTGGGGTAATGAAAAACTGTTTTTT. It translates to CSARDRWGNEKLFF.

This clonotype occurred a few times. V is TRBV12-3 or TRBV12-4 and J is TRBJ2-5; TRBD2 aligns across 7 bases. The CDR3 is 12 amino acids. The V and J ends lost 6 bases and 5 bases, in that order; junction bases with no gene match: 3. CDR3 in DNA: TGTGCCAGCAGGGGGGGGACGGAGACCCAGTACTTC. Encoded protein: CASRGGTETQYF.

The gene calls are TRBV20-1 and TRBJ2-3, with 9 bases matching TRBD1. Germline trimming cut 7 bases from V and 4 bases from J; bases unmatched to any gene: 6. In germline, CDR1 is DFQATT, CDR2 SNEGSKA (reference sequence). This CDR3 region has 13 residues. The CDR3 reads CSVRDRVADTQYF. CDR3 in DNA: TGCAGTGTTAGGGACAGGGTTGCAGATACGCAGTATTTT.

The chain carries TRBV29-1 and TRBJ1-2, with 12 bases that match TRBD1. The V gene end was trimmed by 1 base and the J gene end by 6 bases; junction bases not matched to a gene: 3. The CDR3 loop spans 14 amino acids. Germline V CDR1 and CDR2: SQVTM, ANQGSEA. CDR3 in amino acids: CSVEGGQGAHGYTF. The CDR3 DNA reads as TGCAGCGTTGAAGGGGGACAGGGGGCCCATGGCTACACCTTC. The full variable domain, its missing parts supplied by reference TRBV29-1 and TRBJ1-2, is SAVISQKPSRDICQRGTSLTIQCQVDSQVTMMFWYRQQPGQSLTLIATANQGSEATYESGFVIDKFPISRPNLTFSTLTVSNMSPEDSSIYLCSVEGGQGAHGYTFGSGTRLTVV.

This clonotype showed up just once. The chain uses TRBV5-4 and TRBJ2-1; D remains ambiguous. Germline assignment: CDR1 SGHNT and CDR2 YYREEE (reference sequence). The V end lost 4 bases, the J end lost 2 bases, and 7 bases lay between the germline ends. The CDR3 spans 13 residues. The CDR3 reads CASSNSPYNEQFF. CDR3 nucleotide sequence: TGTGCCAGCAGCAATAGTCCCTACAATGAGCAGTTCTTC.

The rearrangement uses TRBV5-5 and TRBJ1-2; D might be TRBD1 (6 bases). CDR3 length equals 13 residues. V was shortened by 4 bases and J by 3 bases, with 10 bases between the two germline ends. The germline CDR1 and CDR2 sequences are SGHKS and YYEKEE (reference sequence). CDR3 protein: CASSEAGDYGYTF. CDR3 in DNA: TGTGCCAGCAGCGAGGCAGGGGACTATGGCTACACCTTC. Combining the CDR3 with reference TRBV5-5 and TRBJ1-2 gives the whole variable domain DAGVTQSPTHLIKTRGQQVTLRCSPISGHKSVSWYQQVLGQGPQFIFQYYEKEERGRGNFPDRFSARQFPNYSSELNVNALLLGDSALYLCASSEAGDYGYTFGSGTRLTVV.

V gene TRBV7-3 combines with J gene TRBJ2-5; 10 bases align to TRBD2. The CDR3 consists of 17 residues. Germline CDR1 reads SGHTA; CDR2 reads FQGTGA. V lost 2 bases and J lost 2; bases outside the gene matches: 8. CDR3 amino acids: CASSLGPSGSGQETQYF. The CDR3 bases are TGTGCCAGCAGCTTAGGCCCTAGCGGGAGTGGGCAAGAGACCCAGTACTTC.

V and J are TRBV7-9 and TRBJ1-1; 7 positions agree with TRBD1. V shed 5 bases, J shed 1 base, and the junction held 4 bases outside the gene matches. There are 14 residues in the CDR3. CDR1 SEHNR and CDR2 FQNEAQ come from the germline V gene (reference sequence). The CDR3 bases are TGTGCCAGCAGCCAGGGGGGCCGGAACACTGAAGCTTTCTTT. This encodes CASSQGGRNTEAFF.

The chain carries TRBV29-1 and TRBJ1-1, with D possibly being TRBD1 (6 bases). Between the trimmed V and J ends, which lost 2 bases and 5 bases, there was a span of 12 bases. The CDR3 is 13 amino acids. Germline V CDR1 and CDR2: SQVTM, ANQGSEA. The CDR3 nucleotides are TGCAGCGTTGAACAGGGCCAGGGGACTGAAGCTTTCTTT. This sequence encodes CSVEQGQGTEAFF.

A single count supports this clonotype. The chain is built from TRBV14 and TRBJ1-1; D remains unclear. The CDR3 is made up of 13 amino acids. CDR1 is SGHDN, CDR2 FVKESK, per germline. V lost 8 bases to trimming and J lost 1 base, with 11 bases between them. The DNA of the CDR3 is TGTGCCAGCGGGTCAGGCGGGAACACTGAAGCTTTCTTT. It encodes CASGSGGNTEAFF.

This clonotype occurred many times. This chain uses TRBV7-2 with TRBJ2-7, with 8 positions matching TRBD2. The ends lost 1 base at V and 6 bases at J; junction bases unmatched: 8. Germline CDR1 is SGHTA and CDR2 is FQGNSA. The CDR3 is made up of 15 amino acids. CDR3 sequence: CASSLEVTGGSEQYF. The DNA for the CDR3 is TGTGCCAGCAGCTTAGAAGTAACGGGAGGGAGCGAGCAGTACTTC.

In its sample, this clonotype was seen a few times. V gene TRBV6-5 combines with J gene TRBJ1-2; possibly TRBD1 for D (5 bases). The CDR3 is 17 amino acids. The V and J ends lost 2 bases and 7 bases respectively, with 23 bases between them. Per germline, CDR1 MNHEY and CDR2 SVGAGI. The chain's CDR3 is CASSYAWGGTSESGYTF. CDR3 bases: TGTGCCAGCAGTTACGCGTGGGGTGGGACGTCGGAGAGTGGCTACACCTTC.

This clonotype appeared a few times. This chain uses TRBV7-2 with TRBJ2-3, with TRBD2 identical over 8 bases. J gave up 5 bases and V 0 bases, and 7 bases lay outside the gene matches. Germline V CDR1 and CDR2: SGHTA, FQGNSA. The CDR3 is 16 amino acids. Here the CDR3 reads CASSLAAAGVGDTQYF. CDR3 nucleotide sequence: TGTGCCAGCAGCTTAGCGGCAGCGGGGGTGGGAGATACGCAGTATTTT.

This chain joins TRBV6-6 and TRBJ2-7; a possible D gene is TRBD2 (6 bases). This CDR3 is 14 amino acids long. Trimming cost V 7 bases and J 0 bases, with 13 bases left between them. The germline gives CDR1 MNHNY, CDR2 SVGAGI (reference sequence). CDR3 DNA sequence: TGTGCCAGCAAGGGGACTCTTCCCTCCTACGAGCAGTACTTC. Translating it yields CASKGTLPSYEQYF.

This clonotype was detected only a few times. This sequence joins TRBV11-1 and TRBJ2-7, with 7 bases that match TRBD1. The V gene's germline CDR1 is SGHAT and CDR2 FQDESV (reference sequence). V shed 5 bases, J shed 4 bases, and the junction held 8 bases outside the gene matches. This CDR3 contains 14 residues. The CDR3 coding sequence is TGTGCCAGCAGCCTTCCGGGACAGCCTTACGAGCAGTACTTC. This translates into CASSLPGQPYEQYF.

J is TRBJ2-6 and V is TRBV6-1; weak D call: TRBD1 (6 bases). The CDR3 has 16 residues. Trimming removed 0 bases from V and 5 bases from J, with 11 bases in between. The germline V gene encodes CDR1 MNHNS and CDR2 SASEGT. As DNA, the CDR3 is TGTGCCAGCAGTGAAGCGAACAGGGTGAGGGCCAACGTCCTGACTTTC. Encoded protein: CASSEANRVRANVLTF.

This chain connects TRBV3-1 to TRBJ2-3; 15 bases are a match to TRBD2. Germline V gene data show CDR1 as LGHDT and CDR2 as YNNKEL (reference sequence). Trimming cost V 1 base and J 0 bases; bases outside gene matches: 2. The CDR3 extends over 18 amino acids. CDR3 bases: TGTGCCAGCAGCCAAGTCGGACTAGCGGGAGGGAGCACAGATACGCAGTATTTT. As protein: CASSQVGLAGGSTDTQYF.